A single sample is the source of the 18 T cell receptor beta chains below, sequenced in a study of blood T cell repertoires in COVID-19. The assay was immunoSEQ multiplex PCR, and TCRdb's table has in-frame clones only and misses some. This sample yields roughly 220,000 clones, of which about 80% are seen a single time; approximately 1.2% belongs to the top ten. Sequences were obtained from PBMCs or T cells enriched from blood (not recorded which). Receptors were obtained from a woman aged 35 to 49 with acute COVID-19.

The chain has TRBV7-2 and TRBJ2-5, with a weak D call TRBD1 (5 bases). Germline assignment: CDR1 SGHTA and CDR2 FQGNSA. There are 13 residues in the CDR3. Trimming pared 4 bases from V and 5 bases from J, leaving 11 bases between. The CDR3 reads CASSWGRTETQYF. In DNA form, the CDR3 reads TGTGCCAGCAGCTGGGGCCGGACGGAGACCCAGTACTTC.

The J gene is TRBJ1-1, the V gene TRBV4-1; TRBD1 aligns across 8 bases. The CDR3 extends over 15 amino acids. Germline values: CDR1 MGHRA, CDR2 YSYEKL. With 3 bases clipped from V and 8 bases from J, the junction kept 11 bases outside the gene matches. In DNA form, the CDR3 reads TGCGCCAGCAGCCAGGCCGGGACAGGTTCGAAGGAAGCTTTCTTT. It specifies CASSQAGTGSKEAFF.

The rearrangement links TRBV7-9 to TRBJ2-7, with a tentative D call TRBD1 (5 bases). V was cut by 5 bases and J by 4 bases, with 21 bases left in between. The CDR3 consists of 16 residues. CDR1 SEHNR and CDR2 FQNEAQ come from the germline V gene (reference sequence). The CDR3 sequence: CASSPSRQGSLYEQYF. In nucleotides, the CDR3 is TGTGCCAGCAGCCCTTCCCGGCAGGGATCTTTGTACGAGCAGTACTTC.

V gene TRBV28 combines with J gene TRBJ1-6; the match to TRBD1 covers 8 bases. The germline gives CDR1 MDHEN, CDR2 SYDVKM. This CDR3 comprises 14 residues. V lost 5 bases to trimming and J lost 11 bases; unmatched junction nucleotides: 8. CDR3: CASSPGQGGAPLHF. The CDR3 region has the DNA TGTGCCAGCAGTCCAGGACAGGGAGGGGCACCCCTCCACTTT.

The V gene is TRBV9, the J gene TRBJ1-1; TRBD1 is a possible D gene (5 bases). The germline V gene encodes CDR1 SGDLS and CDR2 YYNGEE. V lost 0 bases to trimming and J lost 5 bases, with 14 bases between them. The CDR3 runs 15 residues. The CDR3: CASSVVRTLRTEAFF. CDR3 in DNA: TGTGCCAGCAGCGTAGTGCGGACATTGAGGACTGAAGCTTTCTTT.

The chain has TRBV20-1 and TRBJ1-1; D is possibly TRBD1 (6 bases). Germline V lookup: CDR1 DFQATT, CDR2 SNEGSKA (reference sequence). Trimming shortened V by 5 bases and J by 7 bases, and 8 bases separated the two germline ends. The CDR3 has 10 residues. CDR3 amino acids: CSAQGNEAFF. DNA for the CDR3: TGCAGTGCTCAGGGGAATGAAGCTTTCTTT.

V gene TRBV7-2 combines with J gene TRBJ1-5; TRBD1 might be the D (5 bases). V lost 5 bases, J lost 4 bases, and 12 bases lay in between. The germline V gene has CDR1 SGHTA and CDR2 FQGNSA. The CDR3 contains 14 residues. The CDR3 DNA reads as TGTGCCAGCAGCCCCTTACGGGGGAATCAGCCCCAGCATTTT. This translates into CASSPLRGNQPQHF.

The gene calls are TRBV6-5 and TRBJ1-1; D unclear. The CDR3 is 13 amino acids. Germline V lookup: CDR1 MNHEY, CDR2 SVGAGI. Trimming took 8 bases from V and 1 from J, leaving 11 bases between them. The CDR3 sequence is CASQRRWNTEAFF. CDR3 nucleotide sequence: TGTGCCAGCCAAAGGAGGTGGAACACTGAAGCTTTCTTT.

This clone was counted a single time. The chain has TRBV2 and TRBJ1-4; no clear D gene. V was clipped by 6 bases and J by 5 bases, with 4 bases between them. The germline V gene encodes CDR1 SNHLY and CDR2 FYNNEI. The CDR3 length is 11 residues. Here the CDR3 DNA reads TGTGCCAGCAGAATAAATGAAAAACTGTTTTTT. Translating it yields CASRINEKLFF. The whole variable domain, filled in from reference TRBV2 and TRBJ1-4, reads EPEVTQTPSHQVTQMGQEVILRCVPISNHLYFYWYRQILGQKVEFLVSFYNNEISEKSEIFDDQFSVERPDGSNFTLKIRSTKLEDSAMYFCASRINEKLFFGSGTQLSVL.

The rearrangement uses TRBV20-1 and TRBJ2-5; D remains ambiguous. Trimming removed 3 bases at V and 1 base at J, with 12 bases between. Germline V lookup: CDR1 DFQATT, CDR2 SNEGSKA (reference sequence). This CDR3 comprises 14 residues. The CDR3 region has the DNA TGCAGTGCTAGTTTTCTCGGGTTCCAAGAGACCCAGTACTTC. Amino acids: CSASFLGFQETQYF.

As regards this clone: This same CDR3 is encoded by further DNA sequences in the sample. The V and J genes are TRBV7-2 and TRBJ1-1; 7 positions match TRBD1. CDR3 size: 14 residues. V trimming: 6 bases; J trimming: 0 bases; junction bases outside the gene matches: 4. Germline V gives CDR1 SGHTA, CDR2 FQGNSA. CDR3 coding DNA: TGTGCCAGCAGACCACAGGGGATGAACACTGAAGCTTTCTTT. Amino acids: CASRPQGMNTEAFF.

A few counts support this clone. This chain uses TRBV7-2 with TRBJ2-5; a weak D match, TRBD2 (6 bases). Trimming took off 4 bases at V and 4 bases at J, with 16 bases between the two ends. The CDR3 has 15 residues. Germline V gene sequence: CDR1 SGHTA, CDR2 FQGNSA. The CDR3 bases are TGTGCCAGCAGCTCGTACGGGGGAGCAAGAGAGACCCAGTACTTC. Amino acids: CASSSYGGARETQYF.

The CDR3: CASSSPTGGSYGYTF. In DNA, the CDR3 is TGTGCCAGCAGTTCGCCTACAGGGGGTAGCTATGGCTACACCTTC. This chain links TRBV6-2 or TRBV6-3 with TRBJ1-2; 8 nucleotides agree with TRBD1. Trimming cost V 4 bases and J 4 bases; bases outside gene matches: 8. The germline CDR1 and CDR2 sequences are MNHEY and SVGEGT. The CDR3 spans 15 residues.

V usage is TRBV11-3 and J usage is TRBJ2-2; possibly TRBD1 for D (5 bases). CDR3 length: 15 residues. CDR1 SGHNT and CDR2 YENEEA come from the germline V gene. V was clipped by 0 bases and J by 7 bases, with 12 bases between them. As DNA, the CDR3 is TGTGCCAGCAGCTTAGACGCAAGAACAGGCGGGGAGCTGTTTTTT. Protein product: CASSLDARTGGELFF.

This chain connects TRBV5-6 to TRBJ2-7; 9 bases match TRBD1. After removal of 0 bases from V and 4 bases from J, the junction contained 2 bases not matched to a gene. Looked up from germline, CDR1 is SGHDT and CDR2 is YYEEEE. This CDR3 spans 14 amino acids. The CDR3 region has the DNA TGTGCCAGCAGCTTGGACAGGGGGCTGTACGAGCAGTACTTC. Protein product: CASSLDRGLYEQYF.

V and J are TRBV21-1 and TRBJ2-4; the listed D gene, TRBD2, was not tested against the DNA. TRBV21-1 represents a pseudogene. The length of the CDR3 is 16 residues. CDR3 sequence: CASRRVLATAKNIQYF. The CDR3 DNA reads TGTGCCAGCAGGCGGGTTCTAGCTACAGCAAAGAACATTCAGTACTTC.

This clone was seen once. The chain recombines TRBV29-1 with TRBJ2-1; 11 nucleotides align to TRBD2. V lost 5 bases, J lost 4 bases, and 1 base stayed unmatched. Germline V CDR1 and CDR2: SQVTM, ANQGSEA. The CDR3 has 13 residues. The chain's CDR3 is CSVSSGRYNEQFF. DNA of the CDR3: TGCAGCGTTTCTAGCGGGAGGTACAATGAGCAGTTCTTC.

The chain joins TRBV6-5 to TRBJ1-1, with D maybe TRBD1 (5 bases). The germline gives CDR1 MNHEY, CDR2 SVGAGI. V lost 2 bases and J lost 7, with 11 bases in between. This CDR3 is 13 amino acids long. The CDR3 sequence: CASSYRGGSEAFF. Written as DNA, the CDR3 is TGTGCCAGCAGTTACAGGGGAGGGAGTGAAGCTTTCTTT.